The clone carrying this T cell receptor beta chain was counted between two and nine times. MiXCR, applied by TCRdb to the 5' RACE reads, yields one record per CDR3 protein. The table has roughly 600,000 distinct CDR3 sequences, roughly 18% seen once. This record belongs to a study of T-cell memory formation after mild COVID-19. Sequencing was performed on PBMCs or a T cell subset sorted from them (not recorded which). The TCR comes from an adult woman who had mild COVID-19 (a few samples of this study predate the infection). Cell type and time point are not known.

CDR3 residues: CASSYVPGSSYEQYF. CDR3 in DNA: TGTGCCAGCAGTTACGTACCCGGGAGCTCCTACGAGCAGTACTTC. The genes are TRBV6-6 and TRBJ2-7; D is possibly TRBD2 (6 bases). The ends were cut back, 2 bases at V and 0 bases at J, with 11 bases in the middle. There are 15 residues in the CDR3. The germline V gene encodes CDR1 MNHNY and CDR2 SVGAGI (reference sequence).